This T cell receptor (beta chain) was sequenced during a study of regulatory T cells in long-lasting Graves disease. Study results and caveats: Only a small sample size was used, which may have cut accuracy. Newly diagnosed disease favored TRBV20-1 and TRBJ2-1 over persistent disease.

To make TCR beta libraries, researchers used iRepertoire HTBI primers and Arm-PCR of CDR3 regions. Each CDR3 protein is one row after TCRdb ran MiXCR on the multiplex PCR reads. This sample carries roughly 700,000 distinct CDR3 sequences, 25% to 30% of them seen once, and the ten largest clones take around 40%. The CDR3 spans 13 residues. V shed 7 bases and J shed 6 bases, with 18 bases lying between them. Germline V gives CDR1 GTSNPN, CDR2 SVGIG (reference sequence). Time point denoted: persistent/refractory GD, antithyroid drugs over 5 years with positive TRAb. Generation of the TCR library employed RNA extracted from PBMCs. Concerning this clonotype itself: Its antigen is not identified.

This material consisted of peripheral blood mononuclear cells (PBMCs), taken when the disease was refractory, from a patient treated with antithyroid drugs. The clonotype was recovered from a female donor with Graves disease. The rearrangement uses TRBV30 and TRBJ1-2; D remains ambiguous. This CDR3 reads CAYFYPHLDGYTF. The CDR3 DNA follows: TGTGCCTACTTCTACCCCCATCTGGATGGCTACACCTTC.